This T cell receptor beta chain was found in a study of CD8 T cells in ankylosing spondylitis (dated by TCRdb to 2017 to 2019). Context from the whole study: The study set out to find disease-linked TCR variants by profiling T cell receptor beta repertoires in ankylosing spondylitis patients and healthy donors. In total, the full study cohort was made up of about 99 healthy donors and 25 to 30 ankylosing spondylitis patients. Samples of peripheral blood were taken, and for ankylosing spondylitis patients, synovial fluid was collected as well.

A remark on this clonotype: The target of this receptor is not known. Base qualities are missing; no much larger clone stands one base away.

These reads were obtained on an Illumina HiSeq 2500. Quantitative 5'-RACE with molecular barcodes was the method used to prepare the TCR beta libraries. The source study handled its data this way. Disease-linked TCR variants were identified with a new computational method built on a probabilistic model of VDJ rearrangement. The public sequencing data were trimmed at Q25 with fastp and processed into clonotypes with MiXCR by TCRdb, which kept only in-frame beta chains. A single entry per CDR3 protein holds the most common genes and DNA from its merged rows. TCRdb, not the original authors, processed these V and J calls. The sample table contains 180,000 or so distinct CDR3 sequences; only one count was recorded for more than 9% of them. Roughly 28% of the sample belongs to the ten largest clones. Taken from the germline V gene (reference sequence), the CDR1 and CDR2 loops are DFQATT and SNEGSKA. The CDR3 goes from the cysteine to the phenylalanine over 15 residues. The only DNA kept is the CDR3, 45 bases in frame from the first base. V lost 6 bases and J lost 0 bases, and the count of bases not matched to a germline gene is 8.

What the research found in general, with its limitations: The disease-linked clones had a CD8+ phenotype and were found at relatively low frequencies in peripheral blood. According to the report, matched synovial fluid samples from ankylosing spondylitis patients were significantly enriched for the disease-linked clones. Some motif variants had previously been reported in the synovial fluid and blood of reactive arthritis patients, which suggests shared mechanisms of disease initiation. A TCR beta motif of several highly homologous amino acid variants appeared characteristic of blood from ankylosing spondylitis patients.

The rearrangement joined TRBV20-1 to TRBJ2-3; 8 central nucleotides agree with TRBD2. This receptor was taken from a male donor with ankylosing spondylitis or in good health (not recorded which). The sample comprised blood, either unsorted or a sorted T cell fraction (not recorded which). The CDR3 protein is CSASTSVWSTDTQYF. The DNA reads as follows: TGCAGTGCCTCGACTAGCGTCTGGAGCACAGATACGCAGTATTTT.